The source of this T cell receptor beta chain is a study of blood T cell repertoires in COVID-19. For the study at large: COVID-19 samples from acute and convalescent phases originated in the United States, Italy and Spain. T cells, B-cell-depleted T cells, or PBMCs provided the cDNA or gDNA that served as material.

V lost 4 bases to trimming and J lost 1 base, with 16 bases between them. The CDR3 spans 16 residues. The V gene's germline CDR1 is SGHDN and CDR2 FVKESK. As processed by the authors: Scientists estimated how many nucleated cells there were by amplifying reference gene primers. The method was immunoSEQ multiplex PCR; TCRdb's version includes in-frame clones alone and lacks a portion of them. V and J calls plus clone size are reproduced from that table; the DNA served to infer D and trimming. This sample has about 180,000 clones, with over 75% found just once. The V and J genes are TRBV14 and TRBJ1-2; weak D call: TRBD1 (5 bases). Sequenced input: peripheral blood. This sequence was found in a man in his fifties or sixties with acute or convalescent COVID-19. CDR3 in DNA: TGTGCCAGCAGCCGGTACTCTGGACACATTAACTATGGCTACACCTTC. Its translation is CASSRYSGHINYGYTF.